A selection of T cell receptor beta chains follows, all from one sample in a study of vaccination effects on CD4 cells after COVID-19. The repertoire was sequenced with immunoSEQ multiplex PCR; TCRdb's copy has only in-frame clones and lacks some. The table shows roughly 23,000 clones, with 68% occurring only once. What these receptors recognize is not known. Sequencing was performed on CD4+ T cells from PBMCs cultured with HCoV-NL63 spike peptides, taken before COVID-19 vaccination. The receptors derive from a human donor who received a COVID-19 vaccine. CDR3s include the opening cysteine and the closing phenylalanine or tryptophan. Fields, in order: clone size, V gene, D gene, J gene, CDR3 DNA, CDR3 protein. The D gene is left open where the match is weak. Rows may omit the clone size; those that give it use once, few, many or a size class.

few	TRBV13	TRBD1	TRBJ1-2	TGTGCCAGCAGCTCGGGAGGGGACAGGGGACCATATGGCTACACCTTC	CASSSGGDRGPYGYTF
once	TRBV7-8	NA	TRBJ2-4	TGTGCCAGCAGCTTCGGAGGGGGGGTAGGGGAGGGTATTCAGTACTTC	CASSFGGGVGEGIQYF
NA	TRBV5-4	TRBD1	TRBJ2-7	TGTGCCAGCAGCTTGGTTCTAGGACAGGGACGCTACGAGCAGTACTTC	CASSLVLGQGRYEQYF
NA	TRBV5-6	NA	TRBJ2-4	TGTGCCAGCAGCTTTGGGACTGTAATAAACATTCAGTACTTC	CASSFGTVINIQYF
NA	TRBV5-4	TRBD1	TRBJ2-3	TGTGCCAGCAGCTTGGACCAGGGGGCGACAGATACGCAGTATTTT	CASSLDQGATDTQYF
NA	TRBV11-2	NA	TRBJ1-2	TGTGCCAGCAGCTCGGACCTCAACTATGGCTACACCTTC	CASSSDLNYGYTF
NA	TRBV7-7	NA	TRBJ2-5	TGTGCCAGCAGCTTTTCTGGGGCAGAGACCCAGTACTTC	CASSFSGAETQYF
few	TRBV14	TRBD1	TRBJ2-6	TGTGCCAGCAACAGGGGGGCCTCTGGGGCCAACGTCCTGACTTTC	CASNRGASGANVLTF
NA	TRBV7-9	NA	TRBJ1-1	TGTGCCAGCAGCTCAATCAGGGGTGACACTGAAGCTTTCTTT	CASSSIRGDTEAFF
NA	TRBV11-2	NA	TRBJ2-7	TGTGCCAGCAGCTTAGACGGGACCGAGCAGTACTTC	CASSLDGTEQYF
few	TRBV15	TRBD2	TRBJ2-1	TGTGCCACGAGAGCGGGAGGGGATTACAATGAGCAGTTCTTC	CATRAGGDYNEQFF
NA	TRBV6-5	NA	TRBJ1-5	TGTGCCAGCAGTAGCGCAGGGGTAAATCAGCCCCAGCATTTT	CASSSAGVNQPQHF
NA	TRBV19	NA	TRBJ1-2	TGTGCCAGCAGGGTCTCCGGGACGAAGACTTATGGCTACACCTTC	CASRVSGTKTYGYTF
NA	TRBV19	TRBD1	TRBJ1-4	TGTGCCACTCGTGGCAGGGGGTCAGGGGCAACTAATGAAAAACTGTTTTTT	CATRGRGSGATNEKLFF
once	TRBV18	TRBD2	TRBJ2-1	TGTGCCAGCTCACCACCGACTAGCGGGGGGGCCTACAATGAGCAGTTCTTC	CASSPPTSGGAYNEQFF
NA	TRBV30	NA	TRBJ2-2	TGTGCCTGGAGGACTTTCGGGCCGAACACCGGGGAGCTGTTTTTT	CAWRTFGPNTGELFF
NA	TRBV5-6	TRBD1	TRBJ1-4	TGTGCCAGCAGCTTGACAGGGGGCGCTAATGAAAAACTGTTTTTT	CASSLTGGANEKLFF
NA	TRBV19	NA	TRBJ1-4	TGTGCCAGTAGGGTAAATGGGGATGAAAAACTGTTTTTT	CASRVNGDEKLFF
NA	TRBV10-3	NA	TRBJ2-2	TGTGCCATCAGTGAGTCGCTGGGTCTTGGCACCGGGGAGCTGTTTTTT	CAISESLGLGTGELFF
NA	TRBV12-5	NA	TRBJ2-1	TGTGCTAGTGGTCTAATGGGGGGTGAGCAGTTCTTC	CASGLMGGEQFF
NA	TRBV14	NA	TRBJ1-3	TGTGCCAGCGCGTCGGTTGGCGATTGGAGAAGCTCTGGAAACACCATATATTTT	CASASVGDWRSSGNTIYF
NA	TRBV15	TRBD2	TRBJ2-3	TGTGCCACCAGCAGACGACTAGCACTTCTAAGCACAGATACGCAGTATTTT	CATSRRLALLSTDTQYF
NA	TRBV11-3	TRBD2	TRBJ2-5	TGTGCCAGCAGCTTACGGCAGCGGGGGGTCGAGGGGGCCCAGTACTTC	CASSLRQRGVEGAQYF
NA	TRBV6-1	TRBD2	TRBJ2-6	TGTGCCAGCAGTGAACAGGGAGGGGCTGGGGCCAACGTCCTGACTTTC	CASSEQGGAGANVLTF
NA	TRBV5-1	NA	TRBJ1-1	TGCGCCAGCAGCTTGTCTACAGGAAGAATGAACACTGAAGCTTTCTTT	CASSLSTGRMNTEAFF
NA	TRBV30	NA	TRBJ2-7	TGTGCCTGGAGTGTACGGAGGAGGTCCGAGCAGTACTTC	CAWSVRRRSEQYF
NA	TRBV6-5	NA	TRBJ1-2	TGTGCCAGCAGTAACTCAGGGACTTATGGCTACACCTTC	CASSNSGTYGYTF
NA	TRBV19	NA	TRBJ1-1	TGTGCCAGTAGTATATCAGGAGGAGGGCAAGCTTTCTTT	CASSISGGGQAFF
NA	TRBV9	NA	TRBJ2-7	TGTGCCAGCAGCACTACTAGTTACTCCTACGAGCAGTACTTC	CASSTTSYSYEQYF
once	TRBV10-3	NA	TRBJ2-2	TGTGCCATCAGTGTAGAAGAGAACACCGGGGAGCTGTTTTTT	CAISVEENTGELFF
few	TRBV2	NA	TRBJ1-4	TGTGCCAGCACGGGGGGAAACGGGGAAAAACTGTTTTTT	CASTGGNGEKLFF
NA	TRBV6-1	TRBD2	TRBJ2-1	TGTGCCAGCAGTGAACTAGCGGGGGCCTACAATGAGCAGTTCTTC	CASSELAGAYNEQFF
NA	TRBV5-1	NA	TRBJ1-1	TGCGCCAGCAGACGCTCCGGGACACAGAACACTGAAGCTTTCTTT	CASRRSGTQNTEAFF
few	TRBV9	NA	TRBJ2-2	TGTGCCAGCAGCGTAACAGTCTCGAGCACCGGGGAGCTGTTTTTT	CASSVTVSSTGELFF
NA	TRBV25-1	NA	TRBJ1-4	TGTGCCAGCGGAGAGGGAGGAACTAATGAAAAACTGTTTTTT	CASGEGGTNEKLFF
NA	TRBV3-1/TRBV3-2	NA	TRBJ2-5	TGTGCCAGCAGCCAGGAGGGGGGAGAGACCCAGTACTTC	CASSQEGGETQYF
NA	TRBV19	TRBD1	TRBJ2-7	TGTGCCAGTAGCAACCAACGGGCTAAGACAGGGGGAAGCTCCTACGAGCAGTACTTC	CASSNQRAKTGGSSYEQYF